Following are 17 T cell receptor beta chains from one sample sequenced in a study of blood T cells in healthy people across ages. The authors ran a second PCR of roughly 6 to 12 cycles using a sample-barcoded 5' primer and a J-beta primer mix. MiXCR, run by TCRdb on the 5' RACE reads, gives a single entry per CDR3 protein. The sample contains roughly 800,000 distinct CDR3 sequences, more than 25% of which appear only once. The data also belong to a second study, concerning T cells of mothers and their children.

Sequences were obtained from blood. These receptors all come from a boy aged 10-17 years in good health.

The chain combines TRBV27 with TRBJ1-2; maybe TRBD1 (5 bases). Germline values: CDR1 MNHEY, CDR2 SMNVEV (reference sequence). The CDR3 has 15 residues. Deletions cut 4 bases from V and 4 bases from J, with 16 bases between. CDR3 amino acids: CASSSSEGIGYGYTF. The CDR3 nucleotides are TGTGCCAGCAGTTCCTCCGAGGGGATCGGCTATGGCTACACCTTC.

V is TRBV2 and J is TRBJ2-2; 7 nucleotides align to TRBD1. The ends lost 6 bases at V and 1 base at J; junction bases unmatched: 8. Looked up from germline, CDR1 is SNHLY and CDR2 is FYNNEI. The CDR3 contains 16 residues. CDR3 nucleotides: TGTGCCAGCAGGGAGACAGGGAGAGGGAACACCGGGGAGCTGTTTTTT. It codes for CASRETGRGNTGELFF.

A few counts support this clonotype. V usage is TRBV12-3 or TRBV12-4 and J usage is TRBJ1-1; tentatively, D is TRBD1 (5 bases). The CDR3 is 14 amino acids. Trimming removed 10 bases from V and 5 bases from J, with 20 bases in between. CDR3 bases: TGTGCCACCAGGCGCCGGGGCTCGGAAACTGAAGCTTTCTTT. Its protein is CATRRRGSETEAFF.

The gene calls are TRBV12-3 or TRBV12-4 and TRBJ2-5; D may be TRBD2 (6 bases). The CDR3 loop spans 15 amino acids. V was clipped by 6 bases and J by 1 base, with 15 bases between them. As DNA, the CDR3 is TGTGCCAGCAGCTCTGACCGGGGGACCCAAGAGACCCAGTACTTC. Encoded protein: CASSSDRGTQETQYF.

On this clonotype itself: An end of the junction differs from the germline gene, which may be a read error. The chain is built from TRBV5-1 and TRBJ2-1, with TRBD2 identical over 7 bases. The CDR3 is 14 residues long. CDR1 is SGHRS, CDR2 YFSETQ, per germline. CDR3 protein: CASTTGGIPNGQFF. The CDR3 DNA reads TGCGCCAGCACCACGGGGGGAATTCCGAATGGGCAGTTCTTC.

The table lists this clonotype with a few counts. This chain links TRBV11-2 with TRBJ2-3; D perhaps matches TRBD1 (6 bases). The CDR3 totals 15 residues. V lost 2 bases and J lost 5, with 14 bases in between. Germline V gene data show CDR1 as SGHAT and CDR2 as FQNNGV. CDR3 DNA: TGTGCCAGCAGCTTAACCGACCGACAGGAAGATACGCAGTATTTT. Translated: CASSLTDRQEDTQYF.

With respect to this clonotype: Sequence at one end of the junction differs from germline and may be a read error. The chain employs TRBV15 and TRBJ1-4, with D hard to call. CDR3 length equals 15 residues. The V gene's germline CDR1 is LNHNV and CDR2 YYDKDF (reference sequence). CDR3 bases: TGTACCACCCAAGCGGGGATGAGATATAATGAAAAACTGTTCTTT. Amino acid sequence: CTTQAGMRYNEKLFF.

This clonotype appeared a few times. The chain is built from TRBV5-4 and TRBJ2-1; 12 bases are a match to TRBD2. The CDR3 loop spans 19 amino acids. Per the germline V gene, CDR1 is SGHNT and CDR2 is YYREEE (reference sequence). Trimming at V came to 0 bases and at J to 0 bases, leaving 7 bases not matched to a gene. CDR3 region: CASSLALAGGASSYNEQFF. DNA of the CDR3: TGTGCCAGCAGCTTGGCACTAGCGGGGGGCGCGAGCTCCTACAATGAGCAGTTCTTC.

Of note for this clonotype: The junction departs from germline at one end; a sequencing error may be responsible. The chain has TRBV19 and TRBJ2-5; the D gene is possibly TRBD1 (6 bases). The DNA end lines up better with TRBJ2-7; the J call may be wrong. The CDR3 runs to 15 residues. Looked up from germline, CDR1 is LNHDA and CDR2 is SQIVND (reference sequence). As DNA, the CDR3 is TGTGCCAATAGTCCCGACAGGAGACCCCAACTCGAGCAGTACTTC. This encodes CANSPDRRPQLEQYF.

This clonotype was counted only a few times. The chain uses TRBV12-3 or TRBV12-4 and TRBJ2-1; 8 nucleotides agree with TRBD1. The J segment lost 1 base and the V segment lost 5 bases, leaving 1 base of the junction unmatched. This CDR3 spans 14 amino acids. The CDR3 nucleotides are TGTGCCAGCAGTAGACAGGGGTCCTACAATGAGCAGTTCTTC. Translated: CASSRQGSYNEQFF.

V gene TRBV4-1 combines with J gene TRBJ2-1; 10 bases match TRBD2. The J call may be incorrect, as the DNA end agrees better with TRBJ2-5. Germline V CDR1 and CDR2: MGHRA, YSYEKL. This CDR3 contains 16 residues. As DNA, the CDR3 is TGCGCCAGCAGCCAAGATCCAGCGGGGGGGTACGAGACCCAGTACTTC. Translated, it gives CASSQDPAGGYETQYF.

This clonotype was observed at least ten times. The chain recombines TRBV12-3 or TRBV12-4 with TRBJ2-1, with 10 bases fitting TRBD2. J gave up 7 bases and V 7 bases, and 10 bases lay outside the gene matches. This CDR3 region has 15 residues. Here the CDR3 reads CASTPWVAGGNEQFF. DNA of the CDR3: TGTGCCAGCACTCCCTGGGTAGCGGGGGGTAATGAGCAGTTCTTC.

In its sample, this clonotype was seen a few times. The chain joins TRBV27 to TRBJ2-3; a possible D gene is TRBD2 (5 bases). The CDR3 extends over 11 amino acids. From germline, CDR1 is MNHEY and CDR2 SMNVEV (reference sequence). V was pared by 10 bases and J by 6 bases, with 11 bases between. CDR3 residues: CATKRYDTQYF. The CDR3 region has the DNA TGTGCCACTAAGCGGTACGATACGCAGTATTTT.

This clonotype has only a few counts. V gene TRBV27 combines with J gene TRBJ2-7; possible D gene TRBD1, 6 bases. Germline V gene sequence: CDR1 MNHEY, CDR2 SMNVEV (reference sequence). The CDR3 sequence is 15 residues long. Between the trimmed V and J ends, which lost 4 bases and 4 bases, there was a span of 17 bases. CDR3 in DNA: TGTGCCAGCAGTTCCCGGGACATCGGTGTTTACGAGCAGTACTTC. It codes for CASSSRDIGVYEQYF.

The CDR3 loop is CASSYSAGLGTEAFF. CDR3 DNA: TGTGCCAGCAGTTACTCGGCCGGCCTGGGCACTGAAGCTTTCTTT. The chain joins TRBV6-5 to TRBJ1-1; D call uncertain. The CDR3 spans 15 residues. V was cut by 0 bases and J by 4 bases, with 12 bases left in between. CDR1 is MNHEY, CDR2 SVGAGI, per germline.

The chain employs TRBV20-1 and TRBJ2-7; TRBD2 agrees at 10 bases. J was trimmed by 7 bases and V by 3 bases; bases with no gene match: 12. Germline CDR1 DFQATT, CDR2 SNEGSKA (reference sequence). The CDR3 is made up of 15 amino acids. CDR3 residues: CSARGLLAGEREQYF. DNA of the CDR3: TGCAGTGCTAGGGGGCTTCTAGCGGGAGAGAGGGAGCAGTACTTC.

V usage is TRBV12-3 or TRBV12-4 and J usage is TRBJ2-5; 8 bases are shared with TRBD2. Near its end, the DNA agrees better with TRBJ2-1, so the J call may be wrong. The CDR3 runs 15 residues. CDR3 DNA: TGTGCCAGCAGTCCCGTAGCGGGGTCTGCCCATGAGCAGTTCTTC. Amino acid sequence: CASSPVAGSAHEQFF.